The next 26 T cell receptor beta chains were all read from a single sample in a study of T cell changes during pregnancy in multiple sclerosis. Data came from immunoSEQ multiplex PCR; TCRdb stores just in-frame clones and leaves some out. The sample includes around 30,000 clones, 85% to 95% of them seen just once. The sequenced sample was CD4+ T cells from peripheral blood mononuclear cells, obtained in the second trimester of pregnancy. The receptors were sampled from a female donor with multiple sclerosis, enrolled in a pregnancy study.

The chain joins TRBV5-1 to TRBJ2-1; TRBD2 matches at 7 bases. V lost 2 bases, J lost 3 bases, and 2 bases stayed unmatched. This CDR3 has 14 residues. CDR1 is SGHRS, CDR2 YFSETQ, per germline. The CDR3 here is CASSFAGDYNEQFF. CDR3 nucleotide sequence: TGCGCCAGCAGCTTCGCGGGAGACTACAATGAGCAGTTCTTC.

V gene TRBV7-2 combines with J gene TRBJ1-1; TRBD1 matches at 7 bases. The CDR3 covers 14 residues. The V and J ends lost 2 bases and 1 base, in that order; junction bases with no gene match: 1. Germline assignment: CDR1 SGHTA and CDR2 FQGNSA. Here the CDR3 reads CASSLSGGNTEAFF. CDR3 in DNA: TGTGCCAGCAGCTTATCAGGGGGGAACACTGAAGCTTTCTTT.

The V gene is TRBV12-2, the J gene TRBJ2-2; the tabulated D call, TRBD2, remains unverified against the DNA. TRBV12-2 is annotated as a pseudogene. The CDR3 is 17 amino acids. The DNA of the CDR3 is TGTGCAAGTCGCTTAGTCGGCGGGAGGTTTGACACCGGGGAGCTGTTTTTT. Its protein product is CASRLVGGRFDTGELFF.

The V gene is TRBV5-1, the J gene TRBJ2-3; tentative D call: TRBD2 (6 bases). Germline lookup yields CDR1 SGHRS and CDR2 YFSETQ. Trimming cost V 0 bases and J 3 bases, with 17 bases left between them. The CDR3 loop spans 17 amino acids. This CDR3 reads CASSLDVASAGTDTQYF. The CDR3 DNA sequence: TGCGCCAGCAGCTTGGATGTGGCTAGCGCTGGAACAGATACGCAGTATTTT. The whole variable domain, remainder taken from reference TRBV5-1 and TRBJ2-3, is KAGVTQTPRYLIKTRGQQVTLSCSPISGHRSVSWYQQTPGQGLQFLFEYFSETQRNKGNFPGRFSGRQFSNSRSEMNVSTLELGDSALYLCASSLDVASAGTDTQYFGPGTRLTVL.

This rearrangement joins TRBV5-1 to TRBJ1-1, with 7 nucleotides matching TRBD1. The CDR3 sequence is 13 residues long. Looked up from germline, CDR1 is SGHRS and CDR2 is YFSETQ. With V trimmed by 4 bases and J by 5 bases, 5 bases remained unmatched. The CDR3 DNA reads TGCGCCAGCAGCAGGGAACAGGGGACTGAAGCTTTCTTT. Amino acids: CASSREQGTEAFF.

This clone was seen a few times. The same CDR3 arises from other DNA sequences in this sample as well. The rearrangement links TRBV19 to TRBJ1-1; tentative D call: TRBD1 (6 bases). CDR1 and CDR2 from the germline V gene are LNHDA and SQIVND (reference sequence). V was shortened by 2 bases and J by 3 bases, with 7 bases between the two germline ends. This CDR3 comprises 13 residues. CDR3 DNA sequence: TGTGCCAGTAGTATAAAGGGGGACACTGAAGCTTTCTTT. Its protein product is CASSIKGDTEAFF.

The chain has TRBV6-9 and TRBJ1-4; 11 nucleotides line up with TRBD1. The CDR3 runs 18 residues. Germline V CDR1 and CDR2: MNHGY, SVAAGI. The V segment lost 4 bases and the J segment 0 bases; nucleotides outside the gene matches: 7. The DNA of the CDR3 is TGTGCCAGCAGTTCGAATCAGGACAGGGGGCCAACTAATGAAAAACTGTTTTTT. Protein product: CASSSNQDRGPTNEKLFF.

V gene TRBV28 combines with J gene TRBJ1-2; perhaps TRBD1 as D (6 bases). Trimming stripped 5 bases from V and 1 base from J, with 11 bases between. There are 14 residues in the CDR3. CDR1 is MDHEN and CDR2 is SYDVKM in the germline V gene. The CDR3 loop is CASSPWTVNYGYTF. The CDR3 DNA reads as TGTGCCAGCAGTCCCTGGACAGTTAACTATGGCTACACCTTC.

The chain recombines TRBV30 with TRBJ1-1; tentatively, D is TRBD1 (5 bases). V gave up 6 bases and J gave up 4 bases, with 18 bases separating them. This CDR3 comprises 14 residues. Germline V gene data show CDR1 as GTSNPN and CDR2 as SVGIG (reference sequence). CDR3 protein: CACFWGDRITEAFF. The CDR3 DNA is TGTGCCTGCTTCTGGGGCGATCGGATCACTGAAGCTTTCTTT.

This chain uses TRBV9 with TRBJ1-1; 9 nucleotides line up with TRBD1. Per germline, CDR1 SGDLS and CDR2 YYNGEE. The trim removed 3 bases at V and 5 bases at J, leaving 5 bases unmatched. This CDR3 spans 14 amino acids. Here the CDR3 reads CASSAYRGQTEAFF. CDR3 DNA: TGTGCCAGCAGCGCCTACAGGGGGCAAACTGAAGCTTTCTTT.

V and J are TRBV7-2 and TRBJ1-1; no firm D call. Deletions cut 5 bases from V and 1 base from J, with 8 bases between. Germline values: CDR1 SGHTA, CDR2 FQGNSA. This CDR3 has 13 residues. Here the CDR3 reads CASSPGWNTEAFF. CDR3 nucleotide sequence: TGTGCCAGCAGCCCCGGGTGGAACACTGAAGCTTTCTTT.

This chain uses TRBV4-1 with TRBJ2-5, with 9 bases lining up with TRBD1. Germline lookup yields CDR1 MGHRA and CDR2 YSYEKL. The CDR3 sequence is 14 residues long. Germline trimming cut 5 bases from V and 5 bases from J; bases unmatched to any gene: 6. This chain's CDR3 is CASSSQGALETQYF. DNA for the CDR3: TGCGCCAGCAGCTCACAGGGGGCGTTGGAGACCCAGTACTTC.

This clone was counted once. The rearrangement joins TRBV27 to TRBJ2-3, with D possibly being TRBD2 (5 bases). The ends were cut back, 2 bases at V and 1 base at J, with 13 bases in the middle. This CDR3 has 16 residues. Germline-derived CDR1 and CDR2 are MNHEY and SMNVEV (reference sequence). The chain's CDR3 is CASSLGGGPGTDTQYF. CDR3 DNA sequence: TGTGCCAGCAGTTTAGGCGGCGGGCCCGGCACAGATACGCAGTATTTT.

The V and J genes are TRBV30 and TRBJ1-1; D is unresolved. The V end was cut by 3 bases, the J end by 5 bases, with 10 bases between. The CDR3 contains 12 residues. The germline V gene has CDR1 GTSNPN and CDR2 SVGIG (reference sequence). CDR3: CAWRDRGTEAFF. DNA for the CDR3: TGTGCCTGGAGGGACCGCGGGACTGAAGCTTTCTTT.

The gene calls are TRBV2 and TRBJ2-7, with 10 bases aligning to TRBD2. This CDR3 spans 13 amino acids. J lost 4 bases, V lost 10 bases, and 7 bases had no gene match. The germline gives CDR1 SNHLY, CDR2 FYNNEI. CDR3 sequence: CATQASGGYEQYF. Written as DNA, the CDR3 is TGTGCCACTCAAGCTAGCGGGGGATACGAGCAGTACTTC.

The V call is TRBV27, the J call TRBJ2-7; 8 bases line up with TRBD1. Germline CDR1 MNHEY, CDR2 SMNVEV (reference sequence). The CDR3 totals 14 residues. V shed 6 bases, J shed 2 bases, and the junction held 6 bases outside the gene matches. The CDR3 sequence: CASRRGQGTYEQYF. The CDR3 DNA sequence: TGTGCCAGCAGACGTGGACAGGGTACCTACGAGCAGTACTTC.

The rearrangement joins TRBV4-1 to TRBJ2-7; D may be TRBD1 (6 bases). This CDR3 has 15 amino acids. Germline V gene sequence: CDR1 MGHRA, CDR2 YSYEKL. V lost 4 bases to trimming and J lost 4 bases, with 17 bases between them. This CDR3 reads CASSPGSTGGYEQYF. CDR3 in DNA: TGCGCCAGCAGCCCGGGGTCGACAGGCGGTTACGAGCAGTACTTC.

This chain uses TRBV7-8 with TRBJ2-7, with D possibly matching TRBD1 (7 bases). This CDR3 has 14 amino acids. Germline CDR1 and CDR2: SGHVS and FQNEAQ. Trimming took 5 bases from V and 7 from J, leaving 18 bases between them. The CDR3, as DNA: TGTGCCAGCAGCGCAATTACAGGGGCGGGGGAGCAGTACTTC. It is translated as CASSAITGAGEQYF.

CDR3 region: CASSPQADFSTDTQYF. CDR3 bases: TGTGCCAGCAGCCCCCAAGCGGACTTTAGCACAGATACGCAGTATTTT. This chain joins TRBV4-2 and TRBJ2-3; possible D gene TRBD2, 5 bases. V lost 4 bases and J lost 0, with 14 bases in between. This CDR3 spans 16 amino acids. The germline gives CDR1 LGHNA, CDR2 YNFKEQ.

V and J are TRBV7-9 and TRBJ2-6; 9 nucleotides match TRBD1. Germline V gives CDR1 SEHNR, CDR2 FQNEAQ (reference sequence). The CDR3 contains 18 residues. V was clipped by 6 bases and J by 0 bases; unmatched bases: 9. CDR3 DNA: TGTGCCAGCAGATCTGGACAGGGGTTCAGCTCTGGGGCCAACGTCCTGACTTTC. It yields the protein CASRSGQGFSSGANVLTF.

This clone was detected only once. The chain links TRBV5-5 to TRBJ2-1; no definite D call. Germline CDR1 reads SGHKS; CDR2 reads YYEKEE (reference sequence). Trimming stripped 0 bases from V and 8 bases from J, with 6 bases between. The CDR3 extends over 12 amino acids. DNA for the CDR3: TGTGCCAGCAGCTTGGCCGGGTATGAGCAGTTCTTC. Protein product: CASSLAGYEQFF.

The chain combines TRBV5-1 with TRBJ2-2; possible D gene TRBD2, 5 bases. The CDR3 is made up of 13 amino acids. CDR1 is SGHRS, CDR2 YFSETQ, per germline. Trimming pared 0 bases from V and 6 bases from J, leaving 6 bases between. CDR3 region: CASSLGESGELFF. CDR3 coding DNA: TGCGCCAGCAGCTTGGGGGAGTCCGGGGAGCTGTTTTTT.

V is TRBV29-1 and J is TRBJ1-2, with 7 nucleotides matching TRBD1. Germline lookup yields CDR1 SQVTM and CDR2 ANQGSEA. J lost 4 bases, V lost 6 bases, and 2 bases had no gene match. This CDR3 region has 11 residues. The CDR3 nucleotides are TGCAGCGTCGACAGGGCCTATGGCTACACCTTC. Its translation: CSVDRAYGYTF.

This clone was counted once. The CDR3 is CASSRVLNEKLFF. As DNA, the CDR3 is TGTGCCAGCAGTCGGGTCCTCAATGAAAAACTGTTTTTT. The chain uses TRBV2 and TRBJ1-4; D remains unclear. Germline V lookup: CDR1 SNHLY, CDR2 FYNNEI. V shed 5 bases and J shed 5 bases, with 9 bases lying between them. This CDR3 is built from 13 residues.

The chain is built from TRBV4-1 and TRBJ2-1; 9 bases map to TRBD1. This CDR3 is 21 amino acids long. The V and J ends lost 0 bases and 7 bases, in that order; junction bases with no gene match: 22. Germline V gene lookup returns CDR1 MGHRA and CDR2 YSYEKL. This CDR3 is CASSQDAPAASDRGWRNEQFF. As DNA, the CDR3 is TGCGCCAGCAGCCAAGATGCTCCGGCTGCGAGCGACAGGGGGTGGAGGAATGAGCAGTTCTTC.

The V gene is TRBV6-5, the J gene TRBJ1-1; 9 bases are shared with TRBD1. Germline lookup yields CDR1 MNHEY and CDR2 SVGAGI. V was pared by 9 bases and J by 3 bases, with 8 bases of the junction left unmatched. The CDR3 totals 14 residues. Here the CDR3 reads CARETGGRDTEAFF. In DNA, the CDR3 is TGTGCCAGAGAAACAGGGGGCAGAGACACTGAAGCTTTCTTT.